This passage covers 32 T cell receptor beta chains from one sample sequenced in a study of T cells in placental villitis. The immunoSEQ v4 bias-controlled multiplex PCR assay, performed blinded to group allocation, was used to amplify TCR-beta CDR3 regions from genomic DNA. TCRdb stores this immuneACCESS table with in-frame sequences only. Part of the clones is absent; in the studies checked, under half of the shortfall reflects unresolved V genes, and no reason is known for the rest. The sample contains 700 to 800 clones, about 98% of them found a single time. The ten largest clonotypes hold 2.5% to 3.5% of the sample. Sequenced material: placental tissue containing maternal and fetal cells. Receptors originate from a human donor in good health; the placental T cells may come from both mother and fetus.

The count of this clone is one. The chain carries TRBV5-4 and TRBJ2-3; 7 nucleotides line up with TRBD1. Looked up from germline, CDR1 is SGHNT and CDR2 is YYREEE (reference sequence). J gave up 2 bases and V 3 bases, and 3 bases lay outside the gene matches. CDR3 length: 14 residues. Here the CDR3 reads CASSSDRATDTQYF. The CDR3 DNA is TGTGCCAGCAGCTCTGACAGGGCCACAGATACGCAGTATTTT.

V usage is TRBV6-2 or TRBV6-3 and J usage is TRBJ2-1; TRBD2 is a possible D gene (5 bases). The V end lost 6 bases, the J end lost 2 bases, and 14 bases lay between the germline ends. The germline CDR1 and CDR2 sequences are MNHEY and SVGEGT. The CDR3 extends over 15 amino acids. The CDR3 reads CASSPLGEAYNEQFF. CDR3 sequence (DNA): TGTGCCAGCAGCCCACTAGGAGAAGCCTACAATGAGCAGTTCTTC.

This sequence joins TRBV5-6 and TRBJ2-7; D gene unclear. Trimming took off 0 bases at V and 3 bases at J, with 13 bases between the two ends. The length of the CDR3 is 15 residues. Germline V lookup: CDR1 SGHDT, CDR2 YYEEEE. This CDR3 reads CASSLGRRTFYEQYF. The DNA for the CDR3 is TGTGCCAGCAGCTTGGGACGGAGAACATTCTACGAGCAGTACTTC.

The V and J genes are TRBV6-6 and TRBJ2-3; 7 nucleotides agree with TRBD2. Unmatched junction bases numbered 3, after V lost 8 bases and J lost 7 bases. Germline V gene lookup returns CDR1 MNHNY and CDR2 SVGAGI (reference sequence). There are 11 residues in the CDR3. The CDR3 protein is CASGGGNTQYF. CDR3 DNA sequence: TGTGCCAGCGGGGGGGGGAATACGCAGTATTTT.

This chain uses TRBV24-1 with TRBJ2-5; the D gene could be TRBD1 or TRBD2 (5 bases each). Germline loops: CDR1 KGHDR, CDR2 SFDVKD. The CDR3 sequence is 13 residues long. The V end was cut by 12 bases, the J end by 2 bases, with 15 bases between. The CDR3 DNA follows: TGTGCCCCTCCGCCGGGACCTCAAGAGACCCAGTACTTC. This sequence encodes CAPPPGPQETQYF.

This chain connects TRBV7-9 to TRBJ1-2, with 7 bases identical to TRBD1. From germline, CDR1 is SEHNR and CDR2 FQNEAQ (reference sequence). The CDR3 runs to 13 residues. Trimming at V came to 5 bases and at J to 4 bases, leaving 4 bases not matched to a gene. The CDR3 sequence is CASSLQGSYGYTF. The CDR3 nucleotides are TGTGCCAGCAGCCTACAGGGGAGCTATGGCTACACCTTC.

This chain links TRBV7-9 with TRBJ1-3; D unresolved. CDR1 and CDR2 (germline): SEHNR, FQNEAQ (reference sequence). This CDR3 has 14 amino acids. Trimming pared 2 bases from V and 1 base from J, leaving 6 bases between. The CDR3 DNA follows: TGTGCCAGCAGCTTATCCGCATCTGGAAACACCATATATTTT. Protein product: CASSLSASGNTIYF.

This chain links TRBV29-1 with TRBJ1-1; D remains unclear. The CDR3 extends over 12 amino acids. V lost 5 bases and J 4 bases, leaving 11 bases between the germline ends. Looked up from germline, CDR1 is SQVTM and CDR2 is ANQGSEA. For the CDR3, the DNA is TGCAGCGTTAGGATTTACGGCACTGAAGCTTTCTTT. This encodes CSVRIYGTEAFF.

This chain's CDR3 is CASSLGDGIGETQYF. In DNA form, the CDR3 reads TGTGCCAGCAGCTTGGGGGACGGCATTGGGGAGACCCAGTACTTC. This sequence joins TRBV5-4 and TRBJ2-5; the D call may be TRBD1 or TRBD2 (5 bases each). The CDR3 has 15 amino acids. The V and J ends lost 0 bases and 5 bases respectively, with 14 bases between them. CDR1 is SGHNT and CDR2 is YYREEE in the germline V gene (reference sequence).

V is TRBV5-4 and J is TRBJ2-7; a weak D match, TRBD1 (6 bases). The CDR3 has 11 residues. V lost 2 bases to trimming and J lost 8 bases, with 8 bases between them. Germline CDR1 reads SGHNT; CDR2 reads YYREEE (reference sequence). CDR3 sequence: CASSFRGKQYF. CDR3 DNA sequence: TGTGCCAGCAGCTTCAGGGGCAAGCAGTACTTC.

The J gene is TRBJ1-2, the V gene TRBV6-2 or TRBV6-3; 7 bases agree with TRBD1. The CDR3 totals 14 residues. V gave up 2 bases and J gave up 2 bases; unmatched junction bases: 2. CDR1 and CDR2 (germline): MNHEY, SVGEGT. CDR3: CASSYRQGNYGYTF. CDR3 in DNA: TGTGCCAGCAGTTACCGACAGGGAAACTATGGCTACACCTTC.

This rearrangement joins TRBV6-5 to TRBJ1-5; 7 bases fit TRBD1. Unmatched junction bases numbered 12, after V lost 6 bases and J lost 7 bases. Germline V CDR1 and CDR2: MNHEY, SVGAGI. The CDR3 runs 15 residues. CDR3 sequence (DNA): TGTGCCAGCAGCTCCTCCCCGACAGGGCGACAGCCCCAGCATTTT. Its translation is CASSSSPTGRQPQHF.

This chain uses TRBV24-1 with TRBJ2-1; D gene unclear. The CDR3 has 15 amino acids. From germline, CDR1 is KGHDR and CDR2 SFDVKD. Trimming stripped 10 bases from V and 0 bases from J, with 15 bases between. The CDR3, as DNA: TGTGCCACGCGACCAGACTCATGCTCCTACAATGAGCAGTTCTTC. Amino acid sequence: CATRPDSCSYNEQFF.

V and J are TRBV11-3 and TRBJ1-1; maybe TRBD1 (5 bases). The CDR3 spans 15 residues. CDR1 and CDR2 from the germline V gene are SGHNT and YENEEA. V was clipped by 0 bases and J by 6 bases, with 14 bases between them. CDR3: CASSLDGSGLPEAFF. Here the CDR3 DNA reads TGTGCCAGCAGCTTAGATGGCTCGGGGCTGCCTGAAGCTTTCTTT.

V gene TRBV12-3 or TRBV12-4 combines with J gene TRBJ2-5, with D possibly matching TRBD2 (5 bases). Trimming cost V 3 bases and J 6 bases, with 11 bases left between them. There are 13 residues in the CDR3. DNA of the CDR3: TGTGCCAGCAGTTTTTCGGGAACGCAGACCCAGTACTTC. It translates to CASSFSGTQTQYF.

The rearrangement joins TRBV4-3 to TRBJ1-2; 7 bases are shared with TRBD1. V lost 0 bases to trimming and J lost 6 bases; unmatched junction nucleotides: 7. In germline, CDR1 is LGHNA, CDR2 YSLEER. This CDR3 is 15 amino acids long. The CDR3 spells CASSQEVGGGHGYTF. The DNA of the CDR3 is TGCGCCAGCAGCCAAGAAGTCGGAGGGGGCCATGGCTACACCTTC.

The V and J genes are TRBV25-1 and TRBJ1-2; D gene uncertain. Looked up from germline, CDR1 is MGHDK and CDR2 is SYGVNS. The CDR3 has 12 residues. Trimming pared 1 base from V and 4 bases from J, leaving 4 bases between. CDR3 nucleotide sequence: TGTGCCAGCAGTGAATGGGGCTATGGCTACACCTTC. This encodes CASSEWGYGYTF.

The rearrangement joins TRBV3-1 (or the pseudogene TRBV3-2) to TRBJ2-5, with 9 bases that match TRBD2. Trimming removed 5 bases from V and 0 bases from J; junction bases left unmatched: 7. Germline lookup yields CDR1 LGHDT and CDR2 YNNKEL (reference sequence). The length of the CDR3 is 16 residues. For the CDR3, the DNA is TGTGCCAGCAGCGAAAGACTAGCGGAGTACCAAGAGACCCAGTACTTC. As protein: CASSERLAEYQETQYF.

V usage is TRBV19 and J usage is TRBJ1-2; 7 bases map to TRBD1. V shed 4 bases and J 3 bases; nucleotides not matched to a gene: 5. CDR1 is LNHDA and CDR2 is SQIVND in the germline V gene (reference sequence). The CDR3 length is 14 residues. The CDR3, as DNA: TGTGCCAGTAGTACCTCGACAGGGTACTATGGCTACACCTTC. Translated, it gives CASSTSTGYYGYTF.

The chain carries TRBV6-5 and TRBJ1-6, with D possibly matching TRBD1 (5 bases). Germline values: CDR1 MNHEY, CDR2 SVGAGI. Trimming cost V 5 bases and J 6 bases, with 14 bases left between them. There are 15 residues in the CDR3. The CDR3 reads CASSITGFGNSPLHF. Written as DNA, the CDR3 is TGTGCCAGCAGTATTACAGGTTTTGGTAATTCACCCCTCCACTTT.

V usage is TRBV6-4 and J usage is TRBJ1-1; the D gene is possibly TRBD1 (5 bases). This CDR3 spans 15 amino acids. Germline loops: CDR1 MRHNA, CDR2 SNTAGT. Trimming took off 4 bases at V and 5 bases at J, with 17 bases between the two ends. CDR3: CASSAESGMRTEAFF. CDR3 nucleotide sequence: TGTGCCAGCAGTGCCGAGTCAGGGATGAGAACTGAAGCTTTCTTT.

The CDR3 is CASSLRTTGELFF. CDR3 DNA: TGTGCCAGCAGCTTAAGGACTACCGGGGAGCTGTTTTTT. J is TRBJ2-2 and V is TRBV5-4, with a tentative D call TRBD2 (5 bases). Trimming pared 2 bases from V and 5 bases from J, leaving 7 bases between. This CDR3 region has 13 residues. Germline V gives CDR1 SGHNT, CDR2 YYREEE (reference sequence). The full variable domain, its missing parts supplied by reference TRBV5-4 and TRBJ2-2, is ETGVTQSPTHLIKTRGQQVTLRCSSQSGHNTVSWYQQALGQGPQFIFQYYREEENGRGNFPPRFSGLQFPNYSSELNVNALELDDSALYLCASSLRTTGELFFGEGSRLTVL.

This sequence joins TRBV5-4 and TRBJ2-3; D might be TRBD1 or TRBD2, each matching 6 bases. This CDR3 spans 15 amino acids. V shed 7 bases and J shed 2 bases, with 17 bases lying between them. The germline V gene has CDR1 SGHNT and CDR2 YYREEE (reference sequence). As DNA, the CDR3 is TGTGCCAGCCATCACGGGGGCCCTTCCACAGATACGCAGTATTTT. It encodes CASHHGGPSTDTQYF.

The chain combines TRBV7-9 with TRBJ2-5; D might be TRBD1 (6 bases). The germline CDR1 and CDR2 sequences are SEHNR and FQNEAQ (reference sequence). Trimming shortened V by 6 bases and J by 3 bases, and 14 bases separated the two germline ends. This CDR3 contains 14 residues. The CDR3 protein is CASSLTGHEETQYF. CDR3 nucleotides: TGTGCCAGCAGTTTGACAGGCCACGAAGAGACCCAGTACTTC.

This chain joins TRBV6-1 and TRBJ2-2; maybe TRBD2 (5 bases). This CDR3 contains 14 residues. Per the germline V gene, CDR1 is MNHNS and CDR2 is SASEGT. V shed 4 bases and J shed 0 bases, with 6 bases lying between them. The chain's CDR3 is CASSVAPNTGELFF. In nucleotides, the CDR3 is TGTGCCAGCAGTGTAGCGCCGAACACCGGGGAGCTGTTTTTT.

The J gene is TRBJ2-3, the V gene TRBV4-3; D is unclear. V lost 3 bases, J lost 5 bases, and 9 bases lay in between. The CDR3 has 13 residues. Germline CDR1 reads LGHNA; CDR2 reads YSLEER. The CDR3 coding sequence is TGCGCCAGCAGCCAGCGTTCAGGAGATACGCAGTATTTT. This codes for CASSQRSGDTQYF.

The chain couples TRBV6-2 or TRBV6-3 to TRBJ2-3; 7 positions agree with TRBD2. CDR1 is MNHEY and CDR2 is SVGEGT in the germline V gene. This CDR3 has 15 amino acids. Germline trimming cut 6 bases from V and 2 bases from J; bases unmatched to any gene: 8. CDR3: CASSLAAEPTDTQYF. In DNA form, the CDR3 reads TGTGCCAGCAGCCTAGCGGCAGAACCCACAGATACGCAGTATTTT.

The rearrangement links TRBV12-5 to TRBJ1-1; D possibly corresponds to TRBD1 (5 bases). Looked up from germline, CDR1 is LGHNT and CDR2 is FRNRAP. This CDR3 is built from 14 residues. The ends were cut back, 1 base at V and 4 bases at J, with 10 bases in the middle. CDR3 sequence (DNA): TGTGCTAGTGGTTTGGACGGGGGTTTCACTGAAGCTTTCTTT. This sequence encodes CASGLDGGFTEAFF.

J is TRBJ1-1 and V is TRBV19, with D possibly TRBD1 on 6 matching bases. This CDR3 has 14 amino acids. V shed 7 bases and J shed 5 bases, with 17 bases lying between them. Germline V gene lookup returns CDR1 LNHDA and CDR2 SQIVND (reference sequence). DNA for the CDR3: TGTGCCAGTAAGCTAGGCCAGGGGAGAACTGAAGCTTTCTTT. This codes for CASKLGQGRTEAFF.

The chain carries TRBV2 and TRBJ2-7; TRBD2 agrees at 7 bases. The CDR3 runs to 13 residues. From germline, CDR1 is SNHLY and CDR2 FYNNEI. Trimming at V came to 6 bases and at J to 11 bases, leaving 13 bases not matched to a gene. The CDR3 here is CASRARASGGEYF. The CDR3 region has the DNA TGTGCCAGCAGAGCTCGAGCTAGCGGAGGGGAGTACTTC.

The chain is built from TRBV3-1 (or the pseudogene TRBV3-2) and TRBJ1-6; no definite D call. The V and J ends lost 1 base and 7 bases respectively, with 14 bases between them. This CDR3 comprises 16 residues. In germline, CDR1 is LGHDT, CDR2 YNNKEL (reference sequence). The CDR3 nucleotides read TGTGCCAGCAGCCAAGGATGGGCCCGAAGGAATTCACCCCTCCACTTT. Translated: CASSQGWARRNSPLHF.

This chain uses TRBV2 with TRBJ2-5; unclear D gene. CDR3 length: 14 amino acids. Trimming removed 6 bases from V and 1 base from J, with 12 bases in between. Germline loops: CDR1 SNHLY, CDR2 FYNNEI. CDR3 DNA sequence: TGTGCCAGCAGGACTCGGATGGGCCAAGAGACCCAGTACTTC. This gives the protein CASRTRMGQETQYF.